Each of the 27 T cell receptor beta chains below was sequenced from the same sample in a study of beta chain features in type 1 diabetes. Every bit of the isolated RNA underwent reverse transcription, so sequencing read expressed TCRB transcripts. Profiling relied on immunoSEQ multiplex PCR, and the TCRdb table lists in-frame clones only, not all of them. The sample includes around 300,000 clones, 9.5% to 12% of them seen just once. Sequencing was performed on naive CD4+ T cells from blood. The receptors come from a woman aged 25 to 39 in good health.

V is TRBV19 and J is TRBJ2-5; TRBD1 matches at 10 bases. Germline lookup yields CDR1 LNHDA and CDR2 SQIVND (reference sequence). This CDR3 contains 14 residues. The trim removed 7 bases at V and 5 bases at J, leaving 7 bases unmatched. CDR3 coding DNA: TGTGCCAGTACCCCGACAGGGGGCTCGGAGACCCAGTACTTC. It specifies CASTPTGGSETQYF. Filled out from reference TRBV19 and TRBJ2-5, the complete variable domain reads DGGITQSPKYLFRKEGQNVTLSCEQNLNHDAMYWYRQDPGQGLRLIYYSQIVNDFQKGDIAEGYSVSREKKESFPLTVTSAQKNPTAFYLCASTPTGGSETQYFGPGTRLLVL.

The chain uses TRBV15 and TRBJ2-3; D gene unclear. Germline V CDR1 and CDR2: LNHNV, YYDKDF (reference sequence). The CDR3 extends over 17 amino acids. Deletions cut 0 bases from V and 4 bases from J, with 17 bases between. CDR3 sequence reads: CATSREKSWSVADTQYF. The CDR3 region has the DNA TGTGCCACCAGCAGAGAAAAGAGCTGGTCCGTAGCAGATACGCAGTATTTT.

The chain links TRBV7-9 to TRBJ2-2; a weak D match, TRBD2 (5 bases). CDR1 is SEHNR and CDR2 is FQNEAQ in the germline V gene (reference sequence). The length of the CDR3 is 14 residues. V lost 5 bases and J 0 bases, leaving 7 bases between the germline ends. The CDR3 is CASSRTANTGELFF. Here the CDR3 DNA reads TGTGCCAGCAGCCGGACTGCGAACACCGGGGAGCTGTTTTTT.

This chain uses TRBV19 with TRBJ2-6; 7 bases map to TRBD1. J was trimmed by 1 base and V by 6 bases; bases with no gene match: 3. This CDR3 spans 15 amino acids. Germline lookup yields CDR1 LNHDA and CDR2 SQIVND (reference sequence). CDR3 sequence (DNA): TGTGCCAGTAGCGACAGGGCTTCTGGGGCCAACGTCCTGACTTTC. This gives the protein CASSDRASGANVLTF.

This clone appeared a few times. The rearrangement uses TRBV4-3 and TRBJ2-7; perhaps TRBD1 as D (6 bases). This CDR3 region has 17 residues. V shed 3 bases and J shed 2 bases, with 20 bases lying between them. Germline assignment: CDR1 LGHNA and CDR2 YSLEER. The CDR3 here is CASSQATGLTNTYEQYF. The CDR3 DNA sequence: TGCGCCAGCAGCCAGGCTACAGGGCTCACTAATACCTACGAGCAGTACTTC.

This rearrangement joins TRBV7-9 to TRBJ2-7; no clear D gene. The germline V and J ends were trimmed by 2 bases and 4 bases, with 15 bases remaining between them. Germline-derived CDR1 and CDR2 are SEHNR and FQNEAQ (reference sequence). CDR3 length: 15 residues. This CDR3 reads CASSLFGRGEYEQYF. CDR3 in DNA: TGTGCCAGCAGCTTATTTGGTCGCGGCGAATACGAGCAGTACTTC.

This clone was observed a few times. The chain employs TRBV4-2 and TRBJ2-7, with D possibly TRBD1 on 7 matching bases. The CDR3 consists of 16 residues. Germline-derived CDR1 and CDR2 are LGHNA and YNFKEQ. The germline V and J ends were trimmed by 1 base and 5 bases, with 18 bases remaining between them. The CDR3 coding sequence is TGTGCCAGCAGCCAAGCGGGCCCTGGCAGGGGGGACGAGCAGTACTTC. It is translated as CASSQAGPGRGDEQYF.

This clone was detected only a few times. This chain joins TRBV2 and TRBJ1-1; TRBD1 matches 9 bases. Trimming took 7 bases from V and 1 from J; bases not matched to a gene: 7. Germline V gene lookup returns CDR1 SNHLY and CDR2 FYNNEI. This CDR3 contains 15 residues. The CDR3 region is CASTIQGAGNTEAFF. The CDR3 DNA reads as TGTGCCAGCACGATACAGGGGGCAGGGAACACTGAAGCTTTCTTT.

A few counts support this clone. J is TRBJ1-3 and V is TRBV7-2; D remains ambiguous. This CDR3 is 14 amino acids long. CDR1 and CDR2 from the germline V gene are SGHTA and FQGNSA. The V end was cut by 5 bases, the J end by 3 bases, with 11 bases between. CDR3 nucleotides: TGTGCCAGCAGCCCCGACTACCTTGGAAACACCATATATTTT. It is translated as CASSPDYLGNTIYF.

V usage is TRBV11-2 and J usage is TRBJ2-2; D gene ambiguous. Trimming stripped 4 bases from V and 0 bases from J, with 6 bases between. Germline CDR1 SGHAT, CDR2 FQNNGV. This CDR3 contains 14 residues. The CDR3 spells CASSSAANTGELFF. The CDR3 coding sequence is TGTGCCAGCAGCTCCGCAGCGAACACCGGGGAGCTGTTTTTT.

The V and J genes are TRBV29-1 and TRBJ2-7; 11 nucleotides align to TRBD2. In germline, CDR1 is SQVTM, CDR2 ANQGSEA. Trimming removed 6 bases from V and 3 bases from J; junction bases left unmatched: 10. This CDR3 contains 15 residues. DNA for the CDR3: TGCAGCGTAAGACTGACTAGCGGGAAAAGCTACGAGCAGTACTTC. It codes for CSVRLTSGKSYEQYF.

The chain couples TRBV23-1 to TRBJ2-5; no firm D call. TRBV23-1 is annotated as an ORF whose role is uncertain. Trimming left V 6 bases short and J 2 bases short, with 10 bases between. The CDR3 is 13 amino acids. Here the CDR3 DNA reads TGCGCCAGCAGCTCCGAGGCTCAAGAGACCCAGTACTTC. Translating gives CASSSEAQETQYF.

In DNA form, the CDR3 reads TGCGCCAGCAGCCAGGAGGGCCGCCGCAATCAGCCCCAGCATTTT. Amino acid sequence: CASSQEGRRNQPQHF. V is TRBV4-1 and J is TRBJ1-5; D gene uncertain. This CDR3 comprises 15 residues. Germline V lookup: CDR1 MGHRA, CDR2 YSYEKL. The V and J ends lost 3 bases and 2 bases respectively, with 11 bases between them.

The chain is built from TRBV21-1 and TRBJ2-3; the table's D call, TRBD2, was not checked against the DNA. TRBV21-1 is classified as a pseudogene. There are 18 residues in the CDR3. CDR3 DNA: TGTGCCAGCAGCAAAGCCCTAGCTTTAACCGCTAGCACAGATACGCAGTATTTT. Translating it yields CASSKALALTASTDTQYF.

This clone came up a few times. This specimen includes other DNA sequences encoding the same CDR3. This sequence joins TRBV5-1 and TRBJ2-3, with D perhaps TRBD2 (6 bases). This CDR3 is built from 16 residues. In germline, CDR1 is SGHRS, CDR2 YFSETQ. The V end was cut by 0 bases, the J end by 0 bases, with 11 bases between. Here the CDR3 reads CASSLGASGSTDTQYF. The DNA of the CDR3 is TGCGCCAGCAGCTTGGGGGCGAGCGGGAGCACAGATACGCAGTATTTT. Using reference TRBV5-1 and TRBJ2-3 for the parts outside the CDR3, the full variable domain is KAGVTQTPRYLIKTRGQQVTLSCSPISGHRSVSWYQQTPGQGLQFLFEYFSETQRNKGNFPGRFSGRQFSNSRSEMNVSTLELGDSALYLCASSLGASGSTDTQYFGPGTRLTVL.

This clone was picked up a small number of times. V usage is TRBV27 and J usage is TRBJ1-2; TRBD1 might be the D (6 bases). V lost 5 bases, J lost 5 bases, and 18 bases lay in between. The CDR3 extends over 15 amino acids. Per the germline V gene, CDR1 is MNHEY and CDR2 is SMNVEV (reference sequence). This CDR3 reads CASSLGSQGSYGYTF. The DNA for the CDR3 is TGTGCCAGCAGTCTCGGATCACAGGGAAGTTATGGCTACACCTTC.

The V and J genes are TRBV5-1 and TRBJ2-2, with 15 bases identical to TRBD2. In germline, CDR1 is SGHRS, CDR2 YFSETQ. After removal of 4 bases from V and 0 bases from J, the junction contained 4 bases not matched to a gene. This CDR3 region has 18 residues. The CDR3 nucleotides are TGCGCCAGCAGCGTGGGACTAGCGGGAGGCGCGAACACCGGGGAGCTGTTTTTT. Encoded protein: CASSVGLAGGANTGELFF.

This clone appeared a few times. This sequence joins TRBV28 and TRBJ2-5, with 7 bases identical to TRBD1. V gave up 4 bases and J gave up 3 bases; unmatched junction bases: 11. The CDR3 covers 16 residues. Germline lookup yields CDR1 MDHEN and CDR2 SYDVKM. The CDR3 DNA follows: TGTGCCAGCAGTTCCGTGACAGGGTATTCGGAAGAGACCCAGTACTTC. As protein: CASSSVTGYSEETQYF.

The chain carries TRBV7-9 and TRBJ2-1; D unclear. The CDR3 spans 13 residues. Trimming cost V 0 bases and J 4 bases, with 4 bases left between them. Germline loops: CDR1 SEHNR, CDR2 FQNEAQ (reference sequence). The CDR3 protein is CASSLAAYNEQFF. DNA for the CDR3: TGTGCCAGCAGCTTAGCGGCTTACAATGAGCAGTTCTTC. The variable domain in full, completed from reference TRBV7-9 and TRBJ2-1, reads DTGVSQNPRHKITKRGQNVTFRCDPISEHNRLYWYRQTLGQGPEFLTYFQNEAQLEKSRLLSDRFSAERPKGSFSTLEIQRTEQGDSAMYLCASSLAAYNEQFFGPGTRLTVL.

The chain links TRBV7-2 to TRBJ2-7, with 10 positions matching TRBD2. Losses at the gene ends were 1 base for V and 3 bases for J; bases not matched to a gene: 15. The CDR3 loop spans 19 amino acids. Germline V gene sequence: CDR1 SGHTA, CDR2 FQGNSA. The CDR3: CASSLEALVAGGSGYEQYF. The CDR3 DNA sequence: TGTGCCAGCAGCTTAGAGGCCCTGGTAGCGGGAGGATCGGGCTACGAGCAGTACTTC.

CDR3 in amino acids: CASTGGSQETQYF. CDR3 in DNA: TGTGCCAGCACCGGAGGTAGCCAAGAGACCCAGTACTTC. V gene TRBV28 combines with J gene TRBJ2-5, with D possibly matching TRBD2 (5 bases). The CDR3 covers 13 residues. CDR1 is MDHEN, CDR2 SYDVKM, per germline. Trimming left V 7 bases short and J 1 base short, with 10 bases between.

In this sample, this clone turned up a few times. The chain carries TRBV7-2 and TRBJ1-2; D is uncertain. Trimming took 3 bases from V and 0 from J, leaving 11 bases between them. The CDR3 is 15 residues long. Germline V lookup: CDR1 SGHTA, CDR2 FQGNSA. CDR3 nucleotide sequence: TGTGCCAGCAGCTTGAGACCGGAGTCTAACTATGGCTACACCTTC. Residues: CASSLRPESNYGYTF. Drawing the rest from reference TRBV7-2 and TRBJ1-2, the complete variable domain is GAGVSQSPSNKVTEKGKDVELRCDPISGHTALYWYRQSLGQGLEFLIYFQGNSAPDKSGLPSDRFSAERTGGSVSTLTIQRTQQEDSAVYLCASSLRPESNYGYTFGSGTRLTVV.

This clone was found a few times. The rearrangement uses TRBV25-1 and TRBJ2-1; 7 positions match TRBD2. Germline values: CDR1 MGHDK, CDR2 SYGVNS. Trimming cost V 4 bases and J 3 bases; bases outside gene matches: 6. This CDR3 is 15 amino acids long. The CDR3 spells CASSVPGLYYNEQFF. As DNA, the CDR3 is TGTGCCAGCAGTGTACCGGGACTATACTACAATGAGCAGTTCTTC.

The chain couples TRBV29-1 to TRBJ1-5; D may be TRBD1 (5 bases). The CDR3 extends over 13 amino acids. Germline CDR1 and CDR2: SQVTM and ANQGSEA. V lost 4 bases to trimming and J lost 2 bases, with 9 bases between them. The CDR3 sequence: CSVVPTGNQPQHF. The CDR3 DNA is TGCAGCGTTGTGCCGACAGGCAATCAGCCCCAGCATTTT.

This clone was seen only a few times. The chain carries TRBV5-4 and TRBJ2-1, with 9 bases identical to TRBD1. Germline trimming cut 6 bases from V and 0 bases from J; bases unmatched to any gene: 1. Germline lookup yields CDR1 SGHNT and CDR2 YYREEE (reference sequence). This CDR3 contains 14 residues. In nucleotides, the CDR3 is TGTGCCAGCACGGGACAGGGCTCCTACAATGAGCAGTTCTTC. It specifies CASTGQGSYNEQFF.

A few counts support this clone. The V and J genes are TRBV11-2 and TRBJ2-5; D remains unclear. CDR1 is SGHAT and CDR2 is FQNNGV in the germline V gene. V dropped 5 bases and J dropped 12 bases, with 19 bases sitting between them. This CDR3 region has 13 residues. The CDR3 is CASSRADASREYF. For the CDR3, the DNA is TGTGCCAGCAGCCGCGCCGACGCCTCCCGGGAGTACTTC.

This clone was picked up a small number of times. The rearrangement links TRBV19 to TRBJ1-5; 7 bases match TRBD1. The V and J ends lost 7 bases and 0 bases, in that order; junction bases with no gene match: 3. This CDR3 spans 14 amino acids. Per the germline V gene, CDR1 is LNHDA and CDR2 is SQIVND (reference sequence). The CDR3 loop reads CASTDRASNQPQHF. In nucleotides, the CDR3 is TGTGCCAGTACCGACAGGGCTAGCAATCAGCCCCAGCATTTT.